This TCR beta chain emerged from a study of beta chain features in type 1 diabetes. The CDR3 sequence is 15 residues long. Per germline, CDR1 LNHNV and CDR2 YYDKDF (reference sequence). V was shortened by 0 bases and J by 4 bases, with 10 bases between the two germline ends. Expressed TCRB transcripts were sequenced because the isolated RNA had all been reverse transcribed beforehand. Measured with immunoSEQ multiplex PCR; TCRdb has only the in-frame clones, and not every one. The sample yields about 360,000 clones, roughly 12% seen once. The sequence was collected from a man in his late teens or twenties in good health. The sequencing sample was made of naive CD4+ T cells from blood. The genes are TRBV15 and TRBJ1-3; unclear D gene. The CDR3 is CATSRDPGEGNTIYF. For the CDR3, the DNA is TGTGCCACCAGCAGAGATCCAGGCGAGGGAAACACCATATATTTT.